This paragraph reports one T cell receptor beta chain. Its antigen remains unidentified. Base qualities are missing; no much larger clone stands one base away. Donors were healthy HIV-negative adults with no recently reported acute infections or vaccinations. Every donor was a Caucasian adult living in Nashville, Tennessee, USA. CD4+ T cells were enriched through magnetic negative selection, after which naive cells were positively selected on CD45RA and the remaining negative fraction served as the memory subset. Blood was collected by leukapheresis, and PBMCs were isolated by Ficoll-Histopaque density gradient centrifugation and then cryopreserved in liquid nitrogen vapor phase. Purity and quantity of every magnetically sorted T cell population were checked by analytical flow cytometry. From each sorted fraction, genomic DNA was isolated and quantified by UV absorbance on a Nanodrop 2000c. This entry is derived from a study of shared clonotypes between healthy human individuals (TCRdb year 2020). Context from the whole study: The cohort included three men and two women between 18 and 49 years of age. For each donor, three plates each were used for CD4 naive and CD4 memory, two plates were used for CD8 naive, and one plate was used for CD8 memory. To estimate repertoire size and how much clonotypes are shared between individuals, the study performed deep sequencing of blood TCR repertoires from 4 to 6 healthy adults. Libraries were prepared and TCR repertoires were sequenced by different laboratories using diverse techniques, in order to increase sequencing depth and limit assay-specific biases. Each donor's leukapheresis produced roughly between roughly 0.85 and 9 billion PBMCs. Overall study results and their limits: Because the study included a small number of donors, the genetic and exposure-history diversity represented was limited. Rarefaction of sorted-subset datasets indicated incomplete sequencing despite the large sequencing depth. Pairwise subsampling led to the expectation that sequencing depth would affect the degree of clonotype sharing among donors. Sharing across a handful of donors was observed for about 4.8% of naive CD4, around 3.5% of naive CD8, 2% to 2.5% of memory CD4, and around 0.4% of memory CD8 clonotypes. Only blood was sampled, and tissue TCR repertoires likely differ from those in blood. Naive subsets generally had larger estimated clonotype richness than memory subsets. Compared with non-shared clonotypes, clonotypes shared by all four sorted-subset donors had higher generation probabilities.

TCR CDR3 regions were amplified from genomic DNA by multiplex PCR using the deep immunoSEQ assay. Genomic DNA extracted from each cell subset was distributed evenly over all wells of several immunoSEQ 96-well plates, and each plate served as one replicate. For sorted subsets, approximately 190 ng of genomic DNA, equivalent to 25,000 to 30,000 T cell genomes, went into each replicate PCR. The purified libraries were quantified using a Qubit 3.0 fluorometer, sized with a Bioanalyzer 2100, and then quantified again using the KAPA Library Quantification kit. A separate single-read 150-cycle Illumina NextSeq 550 flow cell was used to sequence each immunoSEQ 96-well plate. The published analysis was carried out like this. Because only junctional sequences without quality scores were contained in the immunoSEQ output, filtering matching that applied to full-length reads could not be performed. To assign V/J genes and CDR3, sequences were annotated using PyIR, a Python wrapper for IgBLAST v1.9, with IMGT germline references. Any read was removed if the V/J assignment was weak (E-value above 1e-6), the CDR3 was missing, or the read contained stop codons, out-of-frame junctions, or ambiguous translated residues. V3J clonotypes were defined by identical inferred V gene, J gene, and CDR3 amino acid sequence. The percentage overlap between two repertoires was calculated by dividing the number of shared unique clonotypes by the size of the smaller repertoire. Repertoire richness was assessed with RTK rarefaction, the Chao1 estimator, and Recon v2.1 estimates of unobserved clonotypes. For all TCRbeta clonotypes obtained by the gDNA method from a few donors, generation probabilities were computed with OLGA. TCRdb took over this immuneACCESS table, retaining in-frame rearrangements with V and J assigned. Such tables are incomplete; in checked studies, under half of the missing clones stem from an unresolved V gene, and the remainder is unexplained. V and J calls and clone size follow that table, whereas D and trimming were derived from the DNA. This sample lists about 2.5 million clones; about 90% were detected once. The ten largest clonotypes hold 0.37% of the sample.

Trimming at the junction amounts to 7 bases on V and 6 bases on J, and the germline ends lie 13 bases apart. Reading from cysteine to phenylalanine, the CDR3 counts 11 amino acids. Only the CDR3 DNA is retained, 33 bases long and in frame from the first base. Via the germline V gene, CDR1 is SQVTM and CDR2 ANQGSEA. The chain is assembled from TRBV29-1 and TRBJ2-7; 6 matching bases give a weak D call of TRBD2. This receptor was identified in a man between 18 and 35 years old in good health. Some clones in this sample may be carry-over from other donors' samples. The sequencing input was naive CD4+ T cells from PBMCs. In light of the paper, this sample's cell subset or site label describes: CD45RA+ positively selected. The sequence in DNA is TGCAGCGGACTAGTTAGGGGCGAGCAGTACTTC. Its translation is CSGLVRGEQYF.